This T cell receptor (beta chain) is drawn from a study of siplizumab effects on memory and regulatory T cells. Assays covered 10^5 or so TCR templates per sample. Method: immunoSEQ multiplex PCR; TCRdb's copy keeps in-frame clones and lacks some. The sample gives some 52,000 clones, roughly 97% of which show up once; roughly 0.6% is in the top ten. After removal of 1 base from V and 4 bases from J, the junction contained 7 bases not matched to a gene. The germline CDR1 and CDR2 sequences are MNHNS and SASEGT. This CDR3 has 16 residues. This sequence originates from a human donor in good health. Material for sequencing was naive CD4+ T cells sorted from blood. V is TRBV6-1 and J is TRBJ2-1; 7 nucleotides agree with TRBD2. CDR3 amino acids: CASSEVPAGIYNEQFF. CDR3 sequence (DNA): TGTGCCAGCAGTGAAGTTCCAGCGGGAATATACAATGAGCAGTTCTTC.